Below, 29 T cell receptor beta chains from the same sample are listed, as sequenced in a study of T cells after yellow fever vaccination. TCRdb reanalysed the 5' RACE reads using MiXCR and keeps one entry per CDR3 protein. The repertoire holds under 300,000 distinct CDR3 sequences, with 6.9% as singletons. The sample in question was CD4+ T cells sorted from PBMCs, obtained 15 days after the yellow fever booster vaccination. The origin of the receptors is a man aged 25-45 years who received the YFV17D yellow fever vaccine.

This chain connects TRBV6-2 or TRBV6-3 to TRBJ2-1; 14 bases align to TRBD2. Germline V gives CDR1 MNHEY, CDR2 SVGEGT. The V segment lost 5 bases and the J segment 3 bases; nucleotides outside the gene matches: 9. This CDR3 spans 18 amino acids. CDR3 coding DNA: TGTGCCAGCAGTACCGGGACTAGCGGGAGCCTACACTACAATGAGCAGTTCTTC. The encoded protein is CASSTGTSGSLHYNEQFF.

This clonotype has a count of ten or more. The J gene is TRBJ2-3, the V gene TRBV7-2; D possibly corresponds to TRBD2 (6 bases). The CDR3 length is 15 residues. The ends were cut back, 6 bases at V and 3 bases at J, with 16 bases in the middle. Germline CDR1 SGHTA, CDR2 FQGNSA. The CDR3 loop reads CASSLRGGETDTQYF. The CDR3, as DNA: TGTGCCAGCAGTCTCCGAGGCGGGGAAACAGATACGCAGTATTTT.

This clonotype showed up many times. The chain combines TRBV18 with TRBJ2-1; a possible D gene is TRBD1 (6 bases). V lost 2 bases and J 7 bases, leaving 12 bases between the germline ends. The CDR3 sequence is 14 residues long. Per germline, CDR1 KGHSH and CDR2 LQKENI. CDR3 bases: TGTGCCAGCTCACCATCGGTCCAGGGGAATGAGCAGTTCTTC. Its translation is CASSPSVQGNEQFF.

This sequence joins TRBV15 and TRBJ1-2; D not certain. Deletions cut 0 bases from V and 4 bases from J, with 15 bases between. Looked up from germline, CDR1 is LNHNV and CDR2 is YYDKDF (reference sequence). This CDR3 region has 16 residues. CDR3 protein: CATSRDIEAGSYGYTF. For the CDR3, the DNA is TGTGCCACCAGCAGAGATATCGAGGCGGGAAGCTATGGCTACACCTTC.

The chain joins TRBV27 to TRBJ2-1, with 12 bases lining up with TRBD1. CDR3 length: 18 amino acids. The J segment lost 3 bases and the V segment lost 6 bases, leaving 12 bases of the junction unmatched. The germline CDR1 and CDR2 sequences are MNHEY and SMNVEV (reference sequence). The CDR3 sequence is CASRPGTGGFVGYNEQFF. The CDR3 region has the DNA TGTGCCAGCAGGCCCGGGACAGGGGGCTTTGTAGGCTACAATGAGCAGTTCTTC.

The V gene is TRBV18, the J gene TRBJ1-1, with 8 bases that match TRBD1. CDR3 size: 14 residues. J gave up 5 bases and V 2 bases, and 4 bases lay outside the gene matches. Germline-derived CDR1 and CDR2 are KGHSH and LQKENI. This CDR3 reads CASSPDRGGTEAFF. The CDR3 nucleotides are TGTGCCAGCTCACCAGACAGGGGTGGAACTGAAGCTTTCTTT.

The table lists this clonotype with a few counts. The chain combines TRBV6-1 with TRBJ2-3, with 9 bases that match TRBD1. CDR3 size: 14 residues. The germline gives CDR1 MNHNS, CDR2 SASEGT. The junction had 8 bases not matched to a gene; V was cut back by 10 bases and J by 3 bases. The CDR3, as DNA: TGTGCCACCGGAGACAGGGGGAGTACAGATACGCAGTATTTT. The encoded protein is CATGDRGSTDTQYF.

The chain is built from TRBV5-4 and TRBJ2-3; D not resolved. Germline CDR1 SGHNT, CDR2 YYREEE (reference sequence). This CDR3 is built from 16 residues. Trimming cost V 4 bases and J 1 base, with 16 bases left between them. The CDR3, as DNA: TGTGCCAGCAGCCCCGGGTCTCCCTTAGGCACAGATACGCAGTATTTT. Translation gives CASSPGSPLGTDTQYF.

This chain links TRBV6-2 or TRBV6-3 with TRBJ2-6; a possible D gene is TRBD1 (6 bases). V shed 10 bases and J shed 0 bases, with 16 bases lying between them. CDR1 MNHEY and CDR2 SVGEGT come from the germline V gene. The CDR3 is 16 residues long. This CDR3 reads CATSGVNPSGANVLTF. CDR3 coding DNA: TGTGCCACCTCAGGGGTCAATCCCTCTGGGGCCAACGTCCTGACTTTC.

This clonotype was seen many times. V usage is TRBV3-1 and J usage is TRBJ1-5, with D perhaps TRBD1 (5 bases). The CDR3 covers 13 residues. Looked up from germline, CDR1 is LGHDT and CDR2 is YNNKEL (reference sequence). The V and J ends lost 6 bases and 2 bases respectively, with 8 bases between them. CDR3 sequence reads: CASSQGGNQPQHF. For the CDR3, the DNA is TGTGCCAGCAGTCAGGGTGGCAATCAGCCCCAGCATTTT.

This chain links TRBV20-1 with TRBJ2-3; D possibly corresponds to TRBD2 (5 bases). Trimming removed 0 bases at V and 1 base at J, with 14 bases between. This CDR3 region has 16 residues. CDR1 DFQATT and CDR2 SNEGSKA come from the germline V gene (reference sequence). The CDR3 reads CSARDTGSWGTDTQYF. CDR3 DNA sequence: TGCAGTGCTAGAGATACGGGGAGCTGGGGCACAGATACGCAGTATTTT.

The chain combines TRBV29-1 with TRBJ2-7; D possibly matches TRBD1 or TRBD2 (6 bases each). V gave up 6 bases and J gave up 5 bases, with 14 bases separating them. From germline, CDR1 is SQVTM and CDR2 ANQGSEA. CDR3 length equals 12 residues. The CDR3 DNA sequence: TGCAGCGTACAGGGAGGTGTGGACGAGCAGTACTTC. Protein sequence: CSVQGGVDEQYF.

On this clonotype itself: A read error may produce the germline difference seen at one junction end. The chain is built from TRBV7-7 and TRBJ1-2, with D maybe TRBD1 (5 bases). Per germline, CDR1 SSHAT and CDR2 FNYEAQ (reference sequence). The CDR3 consists of 15 residues. CDR3 in DNA: TGTGCTAGCAGCTCAAAAGGGTACAGGAACTATGGCTACACCTTC. This codes for CASSSKGYRNYGYTF. Based on the CDR3 plus reference TRBV7-7 and TRBJ1-2, the full variable domain is GAGVSQSPRYKVTKRGQDVTLRCDPISSHATLYWYQQALGQGPEFLTYFNYEAQPDKSGLPSDRFSAERPEGSISTLTIQRTEQRDSAMYRCASSSKGYRNYGYTFGSGTRLTVV.

Turning to this clonotype: A much larger clone differs by one base, so this may be a read error. This sequence joins TRBV28 and TRBJ2-3, with 10 bases fitting TRBD2. Germline values: CDR1 MDHEN, CDR2 SYDVKM. The CDR3 has 14 residues. Written as DNA, the CDR3 is TGTGCCAGCCAGTCTAGCGGGGGCACAGAGACGCAGTATTTT. This translates into CASQSSGGTETQYF.

This clonotype showed up many times. This chain uses TRBV5-1 with TRBJ2-3, with a tentative D call TRBD2 (5 bases). Germline CDR1 reads SGHRS; CDR2 reads YFSETQ. CDR3 length equals 15 residues. V lost 1 base, J lost 5 bases, and 14 bases lay in between. The CDR3 sequence: CASSLQLVEGDTQYF. DNA for the CDR3: TGCGCCAGCAGCTTGCAACTAGTTGAGGGAGATACGCAGTATTTT.

This clonotype has more than one count but fewer than ten. In DNA form, the CDR3 reads TGTGCCAGCAGTTACCTCGGACAGTATGGCTACACCTTC. Protein: CASSYLGQYGYTF. The J gene is TRBJ1-2, the V gene TRBV6-2 or TRBV6-3; D perhaps matches TRBD1 (6 bases). V gave up 2 bases and J gave up 5 bases, with 9 bases separating them. The CDR3 sequence is 13 residues long. Germline V gives CDR1 MNHEY, CDR2 SVGEGT.

A note on this clonotype: A much larger clone is a single base away; this may be a read error. The chain has TRBV29-1 and TRBJ2-7; the D is unclear. The CDR3 covers 10 residues. Germline CDR1 SQVTM, CDR2 ANQGSEA. The V end lost 4 bases, the J end lost 5 bases, and 6 bases lay between the germline ends. CDR3 sequence: CSVVTNEQYF. CDR3 coding DNA: TGCAGCGTTGTGACAAACGAGCAGTACTTC.

This clonotype was counted ten times or more. The chain uses TRBV12-3 or TRBV12-4 and TRBJ2-3; 8 positions match TRBD2. J was trimmed by 8 bases and V by 7 bases; bases with no gene match: 5. This CDR3 has 12 residues. The CDR3 DNA is TGTGCCAGCACCGGGCGGGGGGTTACGCAGTATTTT. Its protein is CASTGRGVTQYF.

This clonotype has ten or more counts. CDR3 sequence reads: CASSLDGQSAGNTIYF. CDR3 sequence (DNA): TGCGCCAGCAGCTTGGACGGACAGTCGGCCGGAAACACCATATATTTT. The chain combines TRBV5-1 with TRBJ1-3; tentatively, D is TRBD1 (6 bases). The V end was cut by 0 bases, the J end by 4 bases, with 14 bases between. The germline V gene has CDR1 SGHRS and CDR2 YFSETQ. CDR3 length equals 16 residues.

The sample holds many counts of this clonotype. V usage is TRBV7-2 and J usage is TRBJ2-3; D ambiguous. Trimming pared 0 bases from V and 2 bases from J, leaving 6 bases between. This CDR3 has 14 residues. The germline gives CDR1 SGHTA, CDR2 FQGNSA. The CDR3 loop is CASSLARHTDTQYF. Here the CDR3 DNA reads TGTGCCAGCAGCTTAGCTCGACACACAGATACGCAGTATTTT.

The chain is built from TRBV11-1 and TRBJ2-3, with TRBD2 matching over 13 bases. Unmatched junction bases numbered 11, after V lost 3 bases and J lost 2 bases. Per germline, CDR1 SGHAT and CDR2 FQDESV (reference sequence). This CDR3 comprises 19 residues. CDR3 in amino acids: CASSFRTSGRSSNTDTQYF. The CDR3 coding sequence is TGTGCCAGCAGCTTCAGGACTAGCGGGAGATCTTCTAACACAGATACGCAGTATTTT. The variable domain in full, completed from reference TRBV11-1 and TRBJ2-3, reads EAEVAQSPRYKITEKSQAVAFWCDPISGHATLYWYRQILGQGPELLVQFQDESVVDDSQLPKDRFSAERLKGVDSTLKIQPAELGDSAMYLCASSFRTSGRSSNTDTQYFGPGTRLTVL.

The chain carries TRBV7-2 and TRBJ1-1; 10 bases map to TRBD1. J gave up 6 bases and V 5 bases, and 9 bases lay outside the gene matches. Germline V gene lookup returns CDR1 SGHTA and CDR2 FQGNSA. The CDR3 sequence is 15 residues long. The DNA for the CDR3 is TGTGCCAGCAGCCGACAGACAGGGGGCCTCTCTGAAGCTTTCTTT. Amino acids: CASSRQTGGLSEAFF.

In its sample, this clonotype was seen a few times. The chain couples TRBV5-1 to TRBJ2-1; the D call may be TRBD1 or TRBD2 (6 bases each). The V gene's germline CDR1 is SGHRS and CDR2 YFSETQ. V gave up 0 bases and J gave up 10 bases, with 11 bases separating them. The CDR3 is 13 amino acids. The CDR3 loop is CASSLDGGGEQFF. The CDR3 DNA follows: TGCGCCAGCAGCTTGGACGGGGGCGGCGAGCAGTTCTTC.

Details on this clonotype: Being one base from a much bigger clone, this may be a read error. The J gene is TRBJ2-3, the V gene TRBV7-6; D is perhaps TRBD1 (6 bases). In germline, CDR1 is SGHVS, CDR2 FNYEAQ. Trimming pared 5 bases from V and 4 bases from J, leaving 16 bases between. The CDR3 runs to 15 residues. The CDR3 nucleotides are TGTGCCAGCAGCCAGGCAGGGGCTAACGCAGATACGCAGTATTTT. It encodes CASSQAGANADTQYF.

This clonotype was recorded many times. The chain employs TRBV7-2 and TRBJ1-3; D uncertain. V dropped 1 base and J dropped 2 bases, with 3 bases sitting between them. CDR1 is SGHTA, CDR2 FQGNSA, per germline. The CDR3 spans 13 residues. CDR3 nucleotide sequence: TGTGCCAGCAGCTTAGGTCCTGGAAACACCATATATTTT. It translates to CASSLGPGNTIYF.

This clonotype was recorded at least ten times. The chain employs TRBV3-1 and TRBJ2-3; a possible D gene is TRBD1 (6 bases). The V gene lost 10 bases and the J gene lost 1 base, with 15 bases spanning the gap. Per the germline V gene, CDR1 is LGHDT and CDR2 is YNNKEL (reference sequence). CDR3 length: 14 amino acids. The chain's CDR3 is CATGRGTGTDTQYF. CDR3 in DNA: TGTGCCACCGGCAGGGGTACGGGCACAGATACGCAGTATTTT.

This chain connects TRBV15 to TRBJ2-5, with D uncertain. The germline V gene has CDR1 LNHNV and CDR2 YYDKDF (reference sequence). V was cut by 0 bases and J by 6 bases, with 8 bases left in between. The CDR3 totals 13 residues. In DNA, the CDR3 is TGTGCCACCAGCAGAGAGGCAGCGCAGACCCAGTACTTC. Translating gives CATSREAAQTQYF.

This chain joins TRBV29-1 and TRBJ2-2; 7 bases fit TRBD2. The CDR3 runs to 11 residues. The V segment lost 7 bases and the J segment 7 bases; nucleotides outside the gene matches: 3. Looked up from germline, CDR1 is SQVTM and CDR2 is ANQGSEA. The CDR3 bases are TGCAGCGGGGAGGGCAGCGGGGAGCTGTTTTTT. As protein: CSGEGSGELFF.

This clonotype was recorded a few times. This chain connects TRBV20-1 to TRBJ2-7, with 9 bases fitting TRBD2. The CDR3 has 14 residues. From germline, CDR1 is DFQATT and CDR2 SNEGSKA (reference sequence). The J segment lost 1 base and the V segment lost 6 bases, leaving 7 bases of the junction unmatched. CDR3 residues: CSAPRTSVSYEQYF. In nucleotides, the CDR3 is TGCAGTGCCCCCAGGACTAGCGTATCCTACGAGCAGTACTTC.